Sequencing of this T cell receptor (beta chain) was carried out in a study of identical twins. TCRdb re-analysed the 5' RACE reads in MiXCR, keeping a single row per CDR3 protein. The table records around 280,000 distinct CDR3 sequences, about 8% of them present only once. This clonotype occurred many times. The same sample was also studied in work on yellow fever vaccine responses in identical twins.

The sample comprised memory (CD45RO+) T cells sorted from blood. This TCR derives from a woman aged 18-29 years in good health.

The CDR3: CAISGRELRADTQYF. CDR3 sequence (DNA): TGTGCCATCAGTGGGCGGGAACTCAGGGCAGATACGCAGTATTTT. The chain links TRBV10-3 to TRBJ2-3, with TRBD2 as a possible D gene (6 bases). CDR3 length: 15 amino acids. Germline V CDR1 and CDR2: ENHRY, SYGVKD. Between the trimmed V and J ends, which lost 4 bases and 4 bases, there was a span of 15 bases.